This T cell receptor beta chain originates from a study of OX40 agonist ivuxolimab in advanced cancers. On the study more broadly: Patients received the agonistic anti-OX40 (CD134) antibody ivuxolimab. Study results and limitations: Expanded clones belonging to CD8+ T cells outnumbered, on average, those of CD4+.

The CDR3 is 16 residues long. The V and J ends lost 0 bases and 2 bases, in that order; junction bases with no gene match: 4. Germline lookup yields CDR1 MNHNY and CDR2 SVGAGI (reference sequence). Profiling relied on immunoSEQ multiplex PCR, and the TCRdb table lists in-frame clones only, not all of them. The top ten clones hold 9.5% to 10% of a sample with 65,000 to 95,000 clones, approximately 94% of them seen once. For this clone: Its specificity is not known.

The material sequenced was CD4+ or CD8+ T cells sorted from blood, taken in a trial of the OX40 agonist ivuxolimab. This TCR was recovered from an adult with an advanced solid tumor such as melanoma, head and neck, liver or kidney cancer. The chain couples TRBV6-6 to TRBJ1-5; TRBD1 matches at 7 bases. CDR3 DNA sequence: TGTGCCAGCAGTTACTCCGACGGGACAGGCAATCAGCCCCAGCATTTT. This encodes CASSYSDGTGNQPQHF.